This T cell receptor beta chain was sequenced during a study of T cell responses to AZD1222 COVID-19 vaccine. Findings and limits, study-wide: Females outnumbered males among donors, who were mostly white British; clonal diversity was possibly underestimated. Repertoire sampling was restricted to post-peak T cell response timepoints. Targets within unmutated variant regions were reportedly found for nearly half of spike-specific TCRs.

Profiled with immunoSEQ multiplex PCR; TCRdb holds only in-frame clones, not every one. In the table there are 100,000 to 140,000 clones, approximately 90% of which are singletons. With regard to this clone: Its antigen is still unknown.

Second doses at about 4 or about 12 weeks were pooled. The receptor was isolated from an adult who received the AZD1222 COVID-19 vaccine. The sample here was peripheral blood, taken 28 days after the second AZD1222 dose.

CDR3 DNA: TGCGCCAGCCTCTGGGGGGGGGCAGGAGGCTACACCTTC. Translating gives CASLWGGAGGYTF. The V gene is TRBV10-2, the J gene TRBJ1-2; a possible D gene is TRBD1 (6 bases). V lost 8 bases and J lost 8, with 18 bases in between. Germline CDR1 WSHSY, CDR2 SAAADI. The CDR3 sequence is 13 residues long.